The 12 T cell receptor beta chains presented below share a single source sample, sequenced in a study of control samples from healthy donors and cancer patients. Measured with immunoSEQ multiplex PCR; TCRdb has only the in-frame clones, and not every one. The sample includes roughly 130,000 clones, 85% to 95% of them seen just once. Sample: blood. The receptors derive from a young man in good health.

J is TRBJ2-5 and V is TRBV5-1; a weak D match, TRBD2 (5 bases). The germline CDR1 and CDR2 sequences are SGHRS and YFSETQ. CDR3 length: 15 residues. Trimming cost V 2 bases and J 5 bases, with 16 bases left between them. The CDR3 nucleotides are TGCGCCAGCAGCTTACGGACGATTGGGGAGGAGACCCAGTACTTC. It is translated as CASSLRTIGEETQYF.

The chain uses TRBV29-1 and TRBJ2-2; D gene ambiguous. Germline CDR1 reads SQVTM; CDR2 reads ANQGSEA. Trimming shortened V by 5 bases and J by 0 bases, and 13 bases separated the two germline ends. This CDR3 contains 15 residues. CDR3: CSVPKDGSNTGELFF. The CDR3, as DNA: TGCAGCGTTCCCAAGGACGGATCGAACACCGGGGAGCTGTTTTTT.

This clone has just one count. This chain joins TRBV27 and TRBJ2-1; unclear D gene. Germline CDR1 and CDR2: MNHEY and SMNVEV (reference sequence). The CDR3 loop spans 16 amino acids. V was shortened by 6 bases and J by 0 bases, with 15 bases between the two germline ends. The CDR3 DNA is TGTGCCAGCAGCCCCTGGGCAGGTAGCTCCTACAATGAGCAGTTCTTC. This codes for CASSPWAGSSYNEQFF.

The chain joins TRBV9 to TRBJ1-2, with no clear D. Trimming removed 0 bases from V and 6 bases from J, with 9 bases in between. The germline V gene encodes CDR1 SGDLS and CDR2 YYNGEE. This CDR3 comprises 13 residues. For the CDR3, the DNA is TGTGCCAGCAGCGTAGCACCTGGGCATGGCTACACCTTC. This gives the protein CASSVAPGHGYTF.

DNA for the CDR3: TGTGCCAGCAGCTTAGCCCTAGGGGAGCATTCACCCCTCCACTTT. This codes for CASSLALGEHSPLHF. The V call is TRBV7-9, the J call TRBJ1-6, with a tentative D call TRBD1 (5 bases). The CDR3 consists of 15 residues. Trimming removed 0 bases at V and 8 bases at J, with 11 bases between. CDR1 and CDR2 (germline): SEHNR, FQNEAQ (reference sequence). The entire variable domain, with the rest obtained from reference TRBV7-9 and TRBJ1-6, is as follows: DTGVSQNPRHKITKRGQNVTFRCDPISEHNRLYWYRQTLGQGPEFLTYFQNEAQLEKSRLLSDRFSAERPKGSFSTLEIQRTEQGDSAMYLCASSLALGEHSPLHFGNGTRLTVT.

The gene calls are TRBV7-6 and TRBJ2-6; 9 nucleotides align to TRBD1. The CDR3 is 16 amino acids. The V gene end was trimmed by 5 bases and the J gene end by 2 bases; junction bases not matched to a gene: 4. CDR1 is SGHVS and CDR2 is FNYEAQ in the germline V gene. The CDR3 is CASSVTGGAGANVLTF. The DNA of the CDR3 is TGTGCCAGCAGCGTCACAGGGGGCGCTGGGGCCAACGTCCTGACTTTC. Full variable domain (outside the CDR3, taken from reference TRBV7-6 and TRBJ2-6): GAGVSQSPRYKVTKRGQDVALRCDPISGHVSLYWYRQALGQGPEFLTYFNYEAQQDKSGLPNDRFSAERPEGSISTLTIQRTEQRDSAMYRCASSVTGGAGANVLTFGAGSRLTVL.

The chain couples TRBV5-1 to TRBJ2-3; D is ambiguous. Trimming left V 0 bases short and J 2 bases short, with 7 bases between. The CDR3 is 14 residues long. Germline loops: CDR1 SGHRS, CDR2 YFSETQ. The chain's CDR3 is CASSLEIPTDTQYF. The CDR3 DNA reads as TGCGCCAGCAGCTTGGAGATACCCACAGATACGCAGTATTTT.

DNA of the CDR3: TGTGCCAGCAGCGGAGCGGGGGGGCCGAGTCAAGAGACCCAGTACTTC. Translating gives CASSGAGGPSQETQYF. The gene calls are TRBV7-9 and TRBJ2-5; 10 nucleotides match TRBD2. Losses at the gene ends were 5 bases for V and 2 bases for J; bases not matched to a gene: 8. CDR1 and CDR2 (germline): SEHNR, FQNEAQ (reference sequence). The CDR3 loop spans 16 amino acids.

The table lists this clone with a few counts. The gene calls are TRBV5-1 and TRBJ2-7; D uncertain. V was cut by 4 bases and J by 1 base, with 18 bases left in between. The CDR3 has 16 residues. The germline gives CDR1 SGHRS, CDR2 YFSETQ. CDR3 bases: TGCGCCAGCAGCCCTAGAAACGCTGACACGTCCTACGAGCAGTACTTC. Translation: CASSPRNADTSYEQYF.

The chain is built from TRBV11-2 and TRBJ2-7; D remains unclear. The CDR3 consists of 15 residues. Trimming took 0 bases from V and 4 from J, leaving 13 bases between them. The germline gives CDR1 SGHAT, CDR2 FQNNGV. CDR3 nucleotide sequence: TGTGCCAGCAGCTTAGATTCGGCAGGATTTTACGAGCAGTACTTC. It yields the protein CASSLDSAGFYEQYF.

The rearrangement links TRBV7-2 to TRBJ2-1, with D possibly being TRBD2 (5 bases). Germline V gene data show CDR1 as SGHTA and CDR2 as FQGNSA. Trimming shortened V by 2 bases and J by 0 bases, and 11 bases separated the two germline ends. This CDR3 spans 16 amino acids. The CDR3 coding sequence is TGTGCCAGCAGCTTAAGTCCGGGGAGCTCCTACAATGAGCAGTTCTTC. Its translation is CASSLSPGSSYNEQFF. The full variable domain, with the rest looked up from reference TRBV7-2 and TRBJ2-1, is GAGVSQSPSNKVTEKGKDVELRCDPISGHTALYWYRQSLGQGLEFLIYFQGNSAPDKSGLPSDRFSAERTGGSVSTLTIQRTQQEDSAVYLCASSLSPGSSYNEQFFGPGTRLTVL.

As DNA, the CDR3 is TGTGCCAGCAGCTACTCTGGGGGGGCGAATTCACCCCTCCACTTT. This translates into CASSYSGGANSPLHF. V usage is TRBV5-5 and J usage is TRBJ1-6, with D maybe TRBD1 (6 bases). Per the germline V gene, CDR1 is SGHKS and CDR2 is YYEKEE (reference sequence). This CDR3 spans 15 amino acids. Trimming pared 3 bases from V and 7 bases from J, leaving 14 bases between.